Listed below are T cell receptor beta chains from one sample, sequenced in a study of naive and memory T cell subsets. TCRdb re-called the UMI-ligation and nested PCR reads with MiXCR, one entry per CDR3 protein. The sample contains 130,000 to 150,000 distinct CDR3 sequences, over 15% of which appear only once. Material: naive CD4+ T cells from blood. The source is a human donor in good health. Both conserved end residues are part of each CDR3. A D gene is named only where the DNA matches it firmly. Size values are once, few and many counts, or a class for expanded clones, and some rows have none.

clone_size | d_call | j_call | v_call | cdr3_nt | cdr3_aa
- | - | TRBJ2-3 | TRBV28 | TGTGCCAGCAGTTTATCCAGCACAGATACGCAGTATTTT | CASSLSSTDTQYF
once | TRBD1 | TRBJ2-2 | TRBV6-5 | TGTGCCAGCAGTCGAACCGCCGGGACAGGGAGAAACACCGGGGAGCTGTTTTTT | CASSRTAGTGRNTGELFF
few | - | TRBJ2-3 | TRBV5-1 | TGCGCCAGCAGCTTGGAAGGAGCACAAGATACGCAGTATTTT | CASSLEGAQDTQYF
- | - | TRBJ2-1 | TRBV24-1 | TGTGCCACCAGTGATTTATCGGCGGGTGACTACAATGAGCAGTTCTTC | CATSDLSAGDYNEQFF
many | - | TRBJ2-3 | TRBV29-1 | TGCAGCGTTGCCGGGATGGGGTTAGATACGCAGTATTTT | CSVAGMGLDTQYF
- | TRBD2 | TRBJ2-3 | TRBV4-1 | TGCGCCAGCAGCCAATCACCAGCGGGAGGTAATACAGATACGCAGTATTTT | CASSQSPAGGNTDTQYF
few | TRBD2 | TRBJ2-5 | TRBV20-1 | TGCAGTGCTAGAGACGCCCAGCGGGAGGTCCAAGAGACCCAGTACTTC | CSARDAQREVQETQYF
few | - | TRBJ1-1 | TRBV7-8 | TGTGCCAGCAGCTTATACACGAACACTGAAGCTTTCTTT | CASSLYTNTEAFF
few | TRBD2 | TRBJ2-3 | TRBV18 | TGTGCCAGCTCACCACCCGCAGCGTCTAGCGGGTACACAGATACGCAGTATTTT | CASSPPAASSGYTDTQYF
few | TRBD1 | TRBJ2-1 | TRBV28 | TGTGCCAGCAACCAGGGGGACAGGGTTAATTATGAGCAGTTCTTC | CASNQGDRVNYEQFF
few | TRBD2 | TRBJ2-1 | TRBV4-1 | TGCGCCAGCAGCCAAGATCCCCTAGCGGACTACAATGAGCAGTTCTTC | CASSQDPLADYNEQFF
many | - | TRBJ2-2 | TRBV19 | TGTGCCAGTAGTATACAAGGTTCCGGGGAGCTGTTTTTT | CASSIQGSGELFF
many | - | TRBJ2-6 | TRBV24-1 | TGTGCCACCAGTGATTGGGCAAGCACTGGGGCCAACGTCCTGACTTTC | CATSDWASTGANVLTF
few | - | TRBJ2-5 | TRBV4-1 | TGCGCCAGCAGCTTTCGTGTCCAGCAGGGGCTACAAGAGACCCAGTACTTC | CASSFRVQQGLQETQYF
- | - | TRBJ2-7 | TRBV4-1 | TGCGCCAGCAGCCAAAGCGGCGGGTCCGCCTACGAGCAGTACTTC | CASSQSGGSAYEQYF
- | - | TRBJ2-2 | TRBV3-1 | TGTGCCAGCAGCCAACTGGGACGATCGAACACCGGGGAGCTGTTTTTT | CASSQLGRSNTGELFF
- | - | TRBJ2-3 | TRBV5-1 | TGCGCCAGCAGCTCCTGGGCCCTGGACAGTTCAGATACGCAGTATTTT | CASSSWALDSSDTQYF
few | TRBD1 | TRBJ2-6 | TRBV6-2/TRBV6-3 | TGTGCCAGCGAGAAGGGGGCAAAAGGGGCCAACGTCCTGACTTTC | CASEKGAKGANVLTF
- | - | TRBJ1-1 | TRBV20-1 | TGCAGTGCAACTGATAGGGCTTTCTTT | CSATDRAFF
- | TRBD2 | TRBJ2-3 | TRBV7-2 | TGTGCCAGCAGCAACGGACTAGCGCCAGATACGCAGTATTTT | CASSNGLAPDTQYF
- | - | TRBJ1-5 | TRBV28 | TGTGCCAGCAATCCCGAGGATTTGCCTAGCAATCAGCCCCAGCATTTT | CASNPEDLPSNQPQHF
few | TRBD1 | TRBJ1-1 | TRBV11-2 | TGTGCCAGCAGCTTTAACAGGGGGGCCGGTGAAGCTTTCTTT | CASSFNRGAGEAFF
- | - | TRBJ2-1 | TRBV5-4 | TGTGCCAGCAGCTTGTCGGCAGGGAAGCAGTTCTTC | CASSLSAGKQFF
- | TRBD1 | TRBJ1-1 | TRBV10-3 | TGTGCCACGACAGGGTTGAACACTGAAGCTTTCTTT | CATTGLNTEAFF
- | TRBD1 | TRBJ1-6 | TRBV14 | TGTGCCAGCAGCCAAGGGACAGGAGCCAGTTCACCCCTCCACTTT | CASSQGTGASSPLHF
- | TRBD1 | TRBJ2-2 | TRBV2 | TGTGCCAGCAGTATTCCGGGACAGGGGAAAGCCGGGGAGCTGTTTTTT | CASSIPGQGKAGELFF
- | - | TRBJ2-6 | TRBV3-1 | TGTGCCAGCAGCCGGTTGGGGGGTGCTGGGGCCAACGTCCTGACTTTC | CASSRLGGAGANVLTF
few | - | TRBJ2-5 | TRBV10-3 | TGTGCCATCAGTGATCCGTTGCAAGAGACCCAGTACTTC | CAISDPLQETQYF
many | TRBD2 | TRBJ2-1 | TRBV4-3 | TGCGCCAGCAGCCAAGCCGGGACTAGCGGGAGAGAGGGTGAGCAGTTCTTC | CASSQAGTSGREGEQFF
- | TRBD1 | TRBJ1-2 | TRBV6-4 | TGTGCCAGCAGTGACTTGTGTGGGGAAATGGGACAGCGCCTCGGCTACACCTTC | CASSDLCGEMGQRLGYTF
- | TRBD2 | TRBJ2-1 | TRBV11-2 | TGTGCCAGCAGCTTAGAGTTTACTAGCGGATACAATGAGCAGTTCTTC | CASSLEFTSGYNEQFF
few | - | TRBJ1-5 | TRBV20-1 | TGCAGTGCTATGATCAGGGGTGGATCCAATCAGCCCCAGCATTTT | CSAMIRGGSNQPQHF
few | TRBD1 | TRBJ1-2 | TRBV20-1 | TGCAGTGCTAGATCAGGGGGATATGGCTACACCTTC | CSARSGGYGYTF
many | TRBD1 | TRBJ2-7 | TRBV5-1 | TGCGCCAGCAGCGTAGACAGGGGGCCGTACGAGCAGTACTTC | CASSVDRGPYEQYF
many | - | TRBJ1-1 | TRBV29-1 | TGCAGCGTTGAGGGTAGGGTGAACACTGAAGCTTTCTTT | CSVEGRVNTEAFF
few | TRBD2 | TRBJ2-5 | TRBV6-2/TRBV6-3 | TGTGCCAGCAGTCCCCATCCGGGACTAGCGGGAGCCGGAGAGACCCAGTACTTC | CASSPHPGLAGAGETQYF
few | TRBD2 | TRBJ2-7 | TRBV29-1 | TGCAGCGTTGAGGGTGTGTCTAGCGGACAAGGAGGGTCCTACGAGCAGTACTTC | CSVEGVSSGQGGSYEQYF
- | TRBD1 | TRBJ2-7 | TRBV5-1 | TGCGCCAGCTCCCGGACAGGGACGGGAGAAGAGCAGTACTTC | CASSRTGTGEEQYF
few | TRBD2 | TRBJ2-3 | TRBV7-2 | TGTGCCAGCAGCCTCACCGGGACTAGCTTCGCGCAGTATTTT | CASSLTGTSFAQYF
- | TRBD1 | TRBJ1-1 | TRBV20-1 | TGCAGTGCTAGAGCGCAGGGGGCAATCGGCACTGAAGCTTTCTTT | CSARAQGAIGTEAFF
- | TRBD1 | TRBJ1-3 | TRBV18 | TGTGCCAGCGCGGGACAGCTCTCTGGAAACACCATATATTTT | CASAGQLSGNTIYF
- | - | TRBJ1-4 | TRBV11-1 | TGTGCCAGCAGCTTAGCGAAGAACGAAAAACTGTTTTTT | CASSLAKNEKLFF
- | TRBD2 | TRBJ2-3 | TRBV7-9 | TGTGCCAGCCCCATAGCGGGTAGCACAGATACGCAGTATTTT | CASPIAGSTDTQYF
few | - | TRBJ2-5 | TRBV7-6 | TGTGCCAGCGGAAAATCATCGGGCCGAGAGACCCAGTACTTC | CASGKSSGRETQYF
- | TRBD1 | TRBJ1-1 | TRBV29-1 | TGCAGCGTTCTAATCCAGGGGGGCACTGAAGCTTTCTTT | CSVLIQGGTEAFF